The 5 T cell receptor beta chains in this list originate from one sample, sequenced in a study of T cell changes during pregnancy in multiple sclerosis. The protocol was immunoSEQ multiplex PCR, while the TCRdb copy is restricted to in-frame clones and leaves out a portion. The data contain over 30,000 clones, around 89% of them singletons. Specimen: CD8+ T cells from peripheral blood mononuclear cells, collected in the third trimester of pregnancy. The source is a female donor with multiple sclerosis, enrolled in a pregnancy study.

The CDR3 DNA is TGTGCCAGCAGCTTAGGCCGGAGCGCCCACGAGCAGTACTTC. Translated: CASSLGRSAHEQYF. The chain recombines TRBV13 with TRBJ2-7; D is undetermined. From germline, CDR1 is PRHDT and CDR2 FYEKMQ (reference sequence). Trimming stripped 0 bases from V and 5 bases from J, with 11 bases between. This CDR3 is built from 14 residues.

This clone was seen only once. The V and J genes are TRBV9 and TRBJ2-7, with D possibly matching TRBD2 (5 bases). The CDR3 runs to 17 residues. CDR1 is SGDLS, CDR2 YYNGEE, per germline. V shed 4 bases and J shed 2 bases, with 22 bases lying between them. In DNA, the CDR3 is TGTGCCAGCAGCATCCCCATCGGGGAGCTCGGCACCTACGAGCAGTACTTC. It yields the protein CASSIPIGELGTYEQYF.

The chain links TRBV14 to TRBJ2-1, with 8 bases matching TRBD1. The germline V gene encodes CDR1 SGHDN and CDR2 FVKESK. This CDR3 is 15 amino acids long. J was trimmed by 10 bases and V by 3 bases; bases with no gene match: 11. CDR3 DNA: TGTGCCAGCAGCCACCTAGGACAGGGAGGAGGAGAGCAGTTCTTC. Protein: CASSHLGQGGGEQFF.

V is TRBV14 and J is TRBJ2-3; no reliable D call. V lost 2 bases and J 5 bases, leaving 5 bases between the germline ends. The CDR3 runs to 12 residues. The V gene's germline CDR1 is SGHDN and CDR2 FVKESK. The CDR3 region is CASSQFVDTQYF. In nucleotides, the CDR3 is TGTGCCAGCAGCCAATTCGTAGATACGCAGTATTTT.

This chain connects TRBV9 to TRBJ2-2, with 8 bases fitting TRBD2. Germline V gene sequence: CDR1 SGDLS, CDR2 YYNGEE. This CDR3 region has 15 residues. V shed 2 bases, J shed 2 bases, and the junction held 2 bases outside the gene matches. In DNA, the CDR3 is TGTGCCAGCAGCGTCGGGACTAGTAACACCGGGGAGCTGTTTTTT. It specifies CASSVGTSNTGELFF.